The 7 T cell receptor beta chains below come from one sample, sequenced in a study of vaccination effects on CD4 cells after COVID-19. Profiling relied on immunoSEQ multiplex PCR, and the TCRdb table lists in-frame clones only, not all of them. The top ten hold approximately 2.8% of the sample, which has 45,000 to 75,000 clones, approximately 80% seen once. Their cognate antigens are unknown. CD4+ T cell isolation took place after more than eight days of culture. The source material was CD4+ T cells from PBMCs cultured without peptide, sampled before COVID-19 vaccination. The source of these receptors is a human donor who received a COVID-19 vaccine.

DNA of the CDR3: TGCGCCAGCAGTATCCGGACAGGGAGGCGAGAGACCCAGTACTTC. Its protein is CASSIRTGRRETQYF. The chain couples TRBV4-1 to TRBJ2-5; TRBD1 agrees at 8 bases. This CDR3 contains 15 residues. CDR1 is MGHRA and CDR2 is YSYEKL in the germline V gene. The trim removed 6 bases at V and 4 bases at J, leaving 10 bases unmatched.

The chain joins TRBV30 to TRBJ2-3; D call uncertain. CDR3 length equals 11 residues. V lost 6 bases and J lost 0, with 4 bases in between. Per the germline V gene, CDR1 is GTSNPN and CDR2 is SVGIG (reference sequence). The CDR3 spells CACRSTDTQYF. The CDR3 region has the DNA TGTGCCTGCAGGAGCACAGATACGCAGTATTTT.

The rearrangement uses TRBV18 and TRBJ2-5; 8 nucleotides agree with TRBD1. V was clipped by 4 bases and J by 2 bases; unmatched bases: 9. CDR1 and CDR2 (germline): KGHSH, LQKENI. The CDR3 totals 16 residues. CDR3 loop: CASSQTTGQGQETQYF. The DNA for the CDR3 is TGTGCCAGCTCACAAACCACAGGACAGGGACAAGAGACCCAGTACTTC.

This clone was recorded once. This sequence joins TRBV7-2 and TRBJ1-1, with D hard to call. Between the trimmed V and J ends, which lost 5 bases and 0 bases, there was a span of 10 bases. Germline values: CDR1 SGHTA, CDR2 FQGNSA. This CDR3 has 14 residues. The CDR3 bases are TGTGCCAGCAGCAAACCCCCCTTGAACACTGAAGCTTTCTTT. Residues: CASSKPPLNTEAFF.

To note about this clone: Other DNA sequences in this sample translate to the same CDR3. The chain has TRBV19 and TRBJ1-1; no firm D call. The CDR3 extends over 13 amino acids. Trimming took 4 bases from V and 2 from J, leaving 8 bases between them. The germline V gene encodes CDR1 LNHDA and CDR2 SQIVND (reference sequence). The CDR3 region has the DNA TGTGCCAGTAGTACTCAGGTAAACACTGAAGCTTTCTTT. It yields the protein CASSTQVNTEAFF.

There are a few counts of this clone. The J gene is TRBJ2-7, the V gene TRBV6-2 or TRBV6-3; D may match TRBD1 or TRBD2 (5 bases each). The CDR3 contains 14 residues. CDR1 MNHEY and CDR2 SVGEGT come from the germline V gene. Trimming left V 4 bases short and J 3 bases short, with 13 bases between. DNA of the CDR3: TGTGCCAGCAGTTCGGGACGCGGGTTCTACGAGCAGTACGTC. As protein: CASSSGRGFYEQYV.

CDR3 loop: CASSQGQGALVFGNTIYF. DNA for the CDR3: TGTGCCAGCAGCCAAGGACAGGGGGCGCTGGTATTTGGAAACACCATATATTTT. The chain combines TRBV3-1 (or the pseudogene TRBV3-2) with TRBJ1-3, with 10 bases that match TRBD1. Unmatched junction bases numbered 9, after V lost 1 base and J lost 3 bases. This CDR3 region has 18 residues. Germline assignment: CDR1 LGHDT and CDR2 YNNKEL (reference sequence).